These T cell receptor beta chains were read from a single sample in a study of post-analysis software for immune sequencing data. Each CDR3 protein gets one entry after TCRdb re-called the PCR reads with MiXCR. The data contain 400,000 to 500,000 distinct CDR3 sequences, less than 40% of them seen just once; the ten biggest clones take up under 9%. Sequences were obtained from blood. Source of these receptors: a girl aged 2 to 9 with multiple sclerosis. Each CDR3 is given with its conserved first and last residue. The D gene is left open where the match is weak. Not every row has a clone size; where given, it reads once, few, many or a size class.

-,TRBJ2-1,TRBV7-2,TRBD2,TGTGCCAGCCCGGGAGGTAGCGGGGCCTACAATGAGCAGTTCTTC,CASPGGSGAYNEQFF
few,TRBJ2-7,TRBV28,TRBD2,TGTGCCAGCAGTTCAAAATTAGCGGGAGGTCTCTACGAGCAGTACTTC,CASSSKLAGGLYEQYF
few,TRBJ2-7,TRBV12-3/TRBV12-4,-,TGTGCCAGCAGTAAGAGGGGTAGGGGATCTTCCTACGAGCAGTACTTC,CASSKRGRGSSYEQYF
-,TRBJ2-1,TRBV20-1,-,TGCAGTGCTAGAGACGTGGGCGGCACCCTGTGGTTCTTC,CSARDVGGTLWFF
-,TRBJ2-1,TRBV7-3,TRBD2,TGTGCCAGCAGCTTAAAGGCTAGCGGGAGTAATCGGGAGCAGTTCTTC,CASSLKASGSNREQFF
-,TRBJ2-3,TRBV10-3,-,TGTGCCATCAGCGAAACCACAACGGGACTTCCCTACGGGGATACGCAGTATTTT,CAISETTTGLPYGDTQYF
-,TRBJ2-1,TRBV7-2,-,TGTGCCAGCAGCTTTCCGGGGTTCGATGAGCAGTTCTTC,CASSFPGFDEQFF
few,TRBJ1-5,TRBV15,-,TGTGCCACCAGCAGAGATTGGGGGGCAACGTTCAATCAGCCCCAGCATTTT,CATSRDWGATFNQPQHF
-,TRBJ1-5,TRBV6-2/TRBV6-3,-,TGTGCCAGCAGTTACTACCGGGACCGGAATCAGCCCCAGCATTTT,CASSYYRDRNQPQHF
-,TRBJ2-2,TRBV6-5,-,TGTGCCAGCAGTTACTGGGCTTTCAACACCGGGGAGCTGTTTTTT,CASSYWAFNTGELFF
-,TRBJ2-5,TRBV20-1,TRBD2,TGCAGTGCTCCCCGCTGGACTAGCGGCCAAGAGACCCAGTACTTC,CSAPRWTSGQETQYF
-,TRBJ2-1,TRBV20-1,-,TGCAGTGCTAGAGGTTGGGGGAGTAGCTCCTACAATGAGCAGTTCTTC,CSARGWGSSSYNEQFF
few,TRBJ1-4,TRBV12-3/TRBV12-4,-,TGTGCCAGCAGTCCCCGGGGGCAAGAAAAACTGTTTTTT,CASSPRGQEKLFF
few,TRBJ2-5,TRBV29-1,TRBD1,TGCAACGTTGCGGACAGGGGGCGGACGGACTATCAAGAGACCCAGTACTTC,CNVADRGRTDYQETQYF
-,TRBJ2-5,TRBV4-2,TRBD2,TGTGCCAGCAGCCGCCATTCTAGCGGGGGTTTGGAGACCCAGTACTTC,CASSRHSSGGLETQYF
many,TRBJ2-3,TRBV5-6,TRBD1,TGTGCCAGCAGCTTTTTGGACAGGCAGTGGACAGATACGCAGTATTTT,CASSFLDRQWTDTQYF
-,TRBJ2-1,TRBV6-2/TRBV6-3,TRBD2,TGTGCCAGCAGTTACGAAGTCCCGGGACTAGCATCGACAATGGAGCAGTTCTTC,CASSYEVPGLASTMEQFF
-,TRBJ2-7,TRBV7-6,-,TGTGCCAGCAGCTTAGCCGCGGGACGTATTAACGAGCAGTACTTC,CASSLAAGRINEQYF
-,TRBJ2-1,TRBV7-3,-,TGTGCCAGCAGCTTAAACGGGTTCTCAAAGTTCTTC,CASSLNGFSKFF
-,TRBJ2-1,TRBV7-2,TRBD2,TGTGCCAGCAGCTTGCGGACCCGGACTAGCGGGAGGGCCTATAGTGGCTACGAGCAGTTCTTC,CASSLRTRTSGRAYSGYEQFF
-,TRBJ2-1,TRBV5-1,-,TGCGCCAGCAGCCCCCTCTCTCGCTTGCGGGTTTACAATGAGCAGTTCTTC,CASSPLSRLRVYNEQFF
-,TRBJ2-7,TRBV4-1,-,TGCGCCAGCAGCCAAGGACCTCTCGTATACGAGCAGTACTTC,CASSQGPLVYEQYF
-,TRBJ2-3,TRBV18,TRBD1,TGTGCCAGCTCACCGACAGGGCCAGATACGCAGTATTTT,CASSPTGPDTQYF
-,TRBJ2-7,TRBV29-1,-,TGCACCACAACCCAGGGGGGGTACTTC,CTTTQGGYF
-,TRBJ2-7,TRBV6-6,TRBD1,TGTGCCAGCAGCGGAAACCGGGACAGCCGTTCCTACGAGCAGTACTTC,CASSGNRDSRSYEQYF
few,TRBJ2-7,TRBV5-4,-,TGTGCCAGCAGCTTCTGGGGATCCTACGAGCAGTACTTC,CASSFWGSYEQYF
-,TRBJ2-1,TRBV14,TRBD2,TGTGCCAGCAGCCAAGAGGCTAGCGGGAGCGTCACTGAGCAGTTCTTC,CASSQEASGSVTEQFF
-,TRBJ2-7,TRBV28,-,TGTGCCAGCAGTTTGACTAGTCCCTACGAGCAGTACTTC,CASSLTSPYEQYF
-,TRBJ2-1,TRBV7-2,TRBD2,TGTGCCAGCAGCCAAGCTAGCGGGGACCAGTTCTTC,CASSQASGDQFF
-,TRBJ2-2,TRBV7-2,-,TGTGCCAGCAGCTTAGTACGGGGGCGAAACACCGGGGAGCTGTTTTTT,CASSLVRGRNTGELFF
-,TRBJ2-3,TRBV5-1,TRBD1,TGCGCCAGCAGCTTAGGACAGGGTTTAGCGAGCACAGATACGCAGTATTTT,CASSLGQGLASTDTQYF
-,TRBJ2-2,TRBV7-2,-,TGTGCCAGCAGCTTAGCTATGGGGAACACCGGGGAGCTGTTTTTT,CASSLAMGNTGELFF
few,TRBJ2-3,TRBV20-1,TRBD2,TGCAGTGCCCGACTAGCGGGAGGGCCAAAAGATACGCAGTATTTT,CSARLAGGPKDTQYF
-,TRBJ1-5,TRBV12-3/TRBV12-4,-,TGTGCCAGCAGTCGGCGGACGGAGACTAGCAATCAGCCCCAGCATTTT,CASSRRTETSNQPQHF
-,TRBJ1-6,TRBV7-2,TRBD1,TGTGCCAGCAGCTGGACAGGGGCTCCAAATTCACCCCTCCACTTT,CASSWTGAPNSPLHF
-,TRBJ1-1,TRBV7-3,TRBD1,TGTGCCAGCAGCGACGGGACAGGGGGCATGAGGAACACTGAAGCTTTCTTT,CASSDGTGGMRNTEAFF
-,TRBJ2-7,TRBV28,-,TGTGCCAGCAGTTCACCGACAGGGAGGCGCGAGCAGTACTTC,CASSSPTGRREQYF
-,TRBJ2-1,TRBV12-3/TRBV12-4,TRBD1,TGTGCCAGCAGTGTCCGGGACAGCAATGAGCAGTTCTTC,CASSVRDSNEQFF
few,TRBJ1-2,TRBV5-1,-,TGCGCCAGCAGCTTGGAGGGGGTGGTTGGCTACACCTTC,CASSLEGVVGYTF
-,TRBJ2-3,TRBV20-1,TRBD1,TGCAGTGCCCTTACCAGGGGGCAGGGAGATACGCAGTATTTT,CSALTRGQGDTQYF
few,TRBJ1-6,TRBV28,-,TGTGCCAGCAGTCCATCTCTGTATTCACCCCTCCACTTT,CASSPSLYSPLHF
-,TRBJ2-5,TRBV11-1,-,TGTGCCAGCAGCTTAGGGCGAGGTGTGGCTGATAAAGAGACCCAGTACTTC,CASSLGRGVADKETQYF
few,TRBJ2-7,TRBV20-1,TRBD1,TGCAGTGCTCTGGGACAGGGCTCCTACGAGCAGTACTTC,CSALGQGSYEQYF
many,TRBJ2-7,TRBV4-1,TRBD2,TGCGCCAGCAGCCAAGTCGGGACTAGCGGTTACGAGCAGTACTTC,CASSQVGTSGYEQYF
few,TRBJ2-7,TRBV18,TRBD1,TGTGCCAGCTCACCTGGACAGGGGATCCTCGAGCAGTACTTC,CASSPGQGILEQYF
few,TRBJ2-3,TRBV10-2,-,TGCGCCACCTTAAGGAGGGCCCAGCTCTATACGCAGTATTTT,CATLRRAQLYTQYF
-,TRBJ1-2,TRBV5-1,-,TGCGCCAGCAGCAAGCTCGTGGGGGCTGACTATGGCTACACCTTC,CASSKLVGADYGYTF
few,TRBJ2-5,TRBV20-1,TRBD1,TGCAGTGCTAGATGGGACAGGGGAGAGACCCAGTACTTC,CSARWDRGETQYF
few,TRBJ2-5,TRBV5-1,-,TGCGCCAGCAGCTTGGTTGGAGAAGAGACCCAGTACTTC,CASSLVGEETQYF
-,TRBJ2-7,TRBV29-1,TRBD2,TGCAGCGTTGAAGATCGGGCTAGCGGGAGCCGGGCGCAGTACTTC,CSVEDRASGSRAQYF
-,TRBJ2-3,TRBV6-2/TRBV6-3,-,TGTGCCAGCAGTTACTCCGACAGGGAGGCTATAAGCACAGATACGCAGTATTTT,CASSYSDREAISTDTQYF
few,TRBJ1-2,TRBV10-3,-,TGTGCCATCAGCGAGGGGGGGAACTATGGCTACACCTTC,CAISEGGNYGYTF
few,TRBJ2-7,TRBV5-1,TRBD1,TGCGCCAGCAGATACGGGACAGGGATCACCTACGAGCAGTACTTC,CASRYGTGITYEQYF